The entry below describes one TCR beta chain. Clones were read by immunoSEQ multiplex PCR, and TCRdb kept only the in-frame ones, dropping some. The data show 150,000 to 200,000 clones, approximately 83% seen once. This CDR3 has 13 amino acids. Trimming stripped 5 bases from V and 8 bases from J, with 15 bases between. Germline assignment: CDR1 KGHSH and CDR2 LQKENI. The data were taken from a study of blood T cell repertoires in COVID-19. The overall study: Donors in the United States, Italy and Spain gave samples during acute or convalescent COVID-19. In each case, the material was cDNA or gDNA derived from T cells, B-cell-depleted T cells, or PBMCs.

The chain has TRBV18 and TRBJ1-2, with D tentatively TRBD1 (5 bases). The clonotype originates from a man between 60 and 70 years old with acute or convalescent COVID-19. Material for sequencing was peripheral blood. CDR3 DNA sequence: TGTGCCAGCTCAAGCGAGCAGGGCCAAGGCTACACCTTC. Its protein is CASSSEQGQGYTF.